What follows are 21 T cell receptor beta chains derived from one specimen sequenced in a study of blood T cell repertoires in COVID-19. TCRdb's copy holds only in-frame clones and misses some; the assay was immunoSEQ multiplex PCR. The data hold some 340,000 clones, with 83% observed a single time. Sample: PBMCs or T cells enriched from blood (not recorded which). These receptors were taken from a woman aged 45-65 years who had recovered from COVID-19.

The rearrangement uses TRBV7-9 and TRBJ2-5; TRBD2 aligns across 8 bases. Germline-derived CDR1 and CDR2 are SEHNR and FQNEAQ (reference sequence). The CDR3 sequence is 16 residues long. Trimming cost V 3 bases and J 7 bases; bases outside gene matches: 13. The CDR3 here is CASSFSASGSTGTQYF. CDR3 coding DNA: TGTGCCAGCAGCTTTTCAGCTAGCGGGTCGACTGGGACCCAGTACTTC.

The V gene is TRBV2, the J gene TRBJ1-2; D ambiguous. Germline V lookup: CDR1 SNHLY, CDR2 FYNNEI. V was pared by 1 base and J by 8 bases, with 14 bases between. The CDR3 extends over 14 amino acids. The CDR3 DNA sequence: TGTGCCAGCAGTGAAGGCTTCCGCGGAGCGGGCTACACCTTC. Translation: CASSEGFRGAGYTF.

This clone was picked up a small number of times. The rearrangement links TRBV6-5 to TRBJ2-7; 10 positions agree with TRBD2. Germline V gives CDR1 MNHEY, CDR2 SVGAGI. Losses at the gene ends were 4 bases for V and 5 bases for J; bases not matched to a gene: 11. There are 16 residues in the CDR3. The CDR3 region is CASSWASGRIGDEQYF. The CDR3, as DNA: TGTGCCAGCAGTTGGGCTAGCGGGAGAATCGGCGACGAGCAGTACTTC.

The genes are TRBV30 and TRBJ2-1, with 11 bases identical to TRBD1. V shed 2 bases, J shed 7 bases, and the junction held 4 bases outside the gene matches. Germline V gives CDR1 GTSNPN, CDR2 SVGIG (reference sequence). The CDR3 is 14 residues long. The CDR3 nucleotides are TGTGCCTGGAGTACCGGGACAGGGGGTAATGAGCAGTTCTTC. It specifies CAWSTGTGGNEQFF.

This clone has just a few counts. The chain uses TRBV19 and TRBJ1-2; no definite D call. The CDR3 covers 15 residues. In germline, CDR1 is LNHDA, CDR2 SQIVND (reference sequence). Trimming removed 6 bases from V and 4 bases from J, with 18 bases in between. CDR3 sequence (DNA): TGTGCCAGTAGCGGCTTCGCGGGCCCCTCCTATGGCTACACCTTC. Encoded protein: CASSGFAGPSYGYTF.

J is TRBJ1-2 and V is TRBV7-2; no firm D call. Germline V gene lookup returns CDR1 SGHTA and CDR2 FQGNSA. There are 14 residues in the CDR3. V lost 4 bases and J lost 8, with 17 bases in between. CDR3 nucleotides: TGTGCCAGCAGCTATCCCCCGTCCCCCGAGGGCTACACCTTC. Its translation is CASSYPPSPEGYTF.

This chain uses TRBV27 with TRBJ2-7, with D perhaps TRBD2 (6 bases). This CDR3 is built from 14 residues. Germline assignment: CDR1 MNHEY and CDR2 SMNVEV (reference sequence). The germline V and J ends were trimmed by 4 bases and 3 bases, with 13 bases remaining between them. This chain's CDR3 is CASSSLGTVYEQYF. DNA for the CDR3: TGTGCCAGCAGTTCCCTCGGGACTGTCTACGAGCAGTACTTC.

This rearrangement joins TRBV5-1 to TRBJ1-1; D might be TRBD1 (5 bases). This CDR3 contains 14 residues. Germline-derived CDR1 and CDR2 are SGHRS and YFSETQ. V shed 0 bases and J shed 3 bases, with 9 bases lying between them. In DNA, the CDR3 is TGCGCCAGCAGCTTGGGACAGTCTTACACTGAAGCTTTCTTT. Translating it yields CASSLGQSYTEAFF.

The J gene is TRBJ2-5, the V gene TRBV5-1; 7 bases are shared with TRBD1. The CDR3 runs 14 residues. The ends lost 4 bases at V and 0 bases at J; junction bases unmatched: 3. Germline lookup yields CDR1 SGHRS and CDR2 YFSETQ. In nucleotides, the CDR3 is TGCGCCAGCAGCACGGACAGGTACCAAGAGACCCAGTACTTC. Its protein product is CASSTDRYQETQYF.

The rearrangement uses TRBV3-1 (or the pseudogene TRBV3-2) and TRBJ1-2; tentative D call: TRBD1 (5 bases). The germline gives CDR1 LGHDT, CDR2 YNNKEL (reference sequence). V lost 1 base and J lost 10, with 7 bases in between. This CDR3 spans 11 amino acids. The CDR3 here is CASSQGGFYTF. The CDR3 DNA follows: TGTGCCAGCAGCCAAGGGGGCTTCTACACCTTC.

The chain uses TRBV7-2 and TRBJ1-2, with 11 bases that match TRBD1. CDR3 size: 15 residues. Looked up from germline, CDR1 is SGHTA and CDR2 is FQGNSA. V shed 5 bases, J shed 6 bases, and the junction held 8 bases outside the gene matches. CDR3 protein: CASSPGQGAIDGYTF. The CDR3 DNA reads TGTGCCAGCAGCCCCGGACAGGGGGCGATCGATGGCTACACCTTC.

V usage is TRBV19 and J usage is TRBJ2-3; 9 bases line up with TRBD2. Per germline, CDR1 LNHDA and CDR2 SQIVND (reference sequence). The CDR3 covers 15 residues. The junction had 4 bases not matched to a gene; V was cut back by 0 bases and J by 6 bases. CDR3 amino acids: CASSIDLAGLDTQYF. CDR3 nucleotides: TGTGCCAGTAGTATAGACCTAGCGGGGTTGGATACGCAGTATTTT.

The chain links TRBV6-2 or TRBV6-3 to TRBJ2-5; TRBD1 agrees at 11 bases. The junction had 8 bases not matched to a gene; V was cut back by 4 bases and J by 7 bases. Looked up from germline, CDR1 is MNHEY and CDR2 is SVGEGT. CDR3 length: 15 residues. CDR3: CASSSWTGGFGTQYF. As DNA, the CDR3 is TGTGCCAGCAGTTCCTGGACAGGGGGCTTTGGGACCCAGTACTTC.

The CDR3 nucleotides are TGTGCCAGCAGCAGCGGGACGGTCTACGAGCAGTACTTC. Residues: CASSSGTVYEQYF. The V call is TRBV3-1 (or the pseudogene TRBV3-2), the J call TRBJ2-7; 7 positions match TRBD2. The CDR3 is 13 amino acids. Germline assignment: CDR1 LGHDT and CDR2 YNNKEL (reference sequence). With V trimmed by 5 bases and J by 3 bases, 4 bases remained unmatched.

This chain links TRBV19 with TRBJ1-4; weak D call: TRBD1 (5 bases). The V end was cut by 1 base, the J end by 8 bases, with 20 bases between. The CDR3 is 17 amino acids. Germline V gives CDR1 LNHDA, CDR2 SQIVND (reference sequence). CDR3 bases: TGTGCCAGTAGTATAGGAACGTTACGGGGGGAAAACGAAAAACTGTTTTTT. Amino acids: CASSIGTLRGENEKLFF.

The chain carries TRBV5-1 and TRBJ1-4, with no clear D. The V gene lost 2 bases and the J gene lost 7 bases, with 12 bases spanning the gap. CDR1 and CDR2 (germline): SGHRS, YFSETQ. This CDR3 is 14 amino acids long. CDR3 in amino acids: CASSFAGGGEKLFF. DNA for the CDR3: TGCGCCAGCAGCTTCGCTGGAGGTGGTGAAAAACTGTTTTTT.

The V and J genes are TRBV4-1 and TRBJ2-5; no definite D call. V was clipped by 5 bases and J by 2 bases, with 12 bases between them. From germline, CDR1 is MGHRA and CDR2 YSYEKL. CDR3 length: 14 amino acids. The CDR3 is CASSTSELQETQYF. Here the CDR3 DNA reads TGCGCCAGCAGCACCTCTGAGTTACAAGAGACCCAGTACTTC.

The chain has TRBV2 and TRBJ2-5; TRBD1 agrees at 7 bases. The CDR3 covers 15 residues. Losses at the gene ends were 8 bases for V and 1 base for J; bases not matched to a gene: 10. From germline, CDR1 is SNHLY and CDR2 FYNNEI. CDR3 in amino acids: CASGVETGTQETQYF. CDR3 nucleotide sequence: TGTGCCAGCGGTGTGGAGACAGGGACCCAAGAGACCCAGTACTTC.

About this clone itself: This CDR3 is also generated by other DNA sequences in the sample. The chain uses TRBV6-5 and TRBJ1-1, with TRBD1 identical over 8 bases. The germline V gene encodes CDR1 MNHEY and CDR2 SVGAGI. The CDR3 covers 14 residues. The trim removed 6 bases at V and 2 bases at J, leaving 5 bases unmatched. The CDR3 DNA sequence: TGTGCCAGCAGCTACGACAGGGGTAACACTGAAGCTTTCTTT. This codes for CASSYDRGNTEAFF.

The chain joins TRBV20-1 to TRBJ1-2; 7 positions agree with TRBD1. Germline loops: CDR1 DFQATT, CDR2 SNEGSKA (reference sequence). The CDR3 consists of 16 residues. With V trimmed by 3 bases and J by 4 bases, 14 bases remained unmatched. This CDR3 is CSASKAGQHNRYGYTF. The CDR3 nucleotides are TGCAGTGCTAGTAAGGCGGGACAGCATAACCGCTATGGCTACACCTTC.

This clone was picked up a small number of times. The V and J genes are TRBV6-4 and TRBJ2-7; TRBD2 matches 11 bases. This CDR3 comprises 17 residues. The germline CDR1 and CDR2 sequences are MRHNA and SNTAGT. The V gene end was trimmed by 5 bases and the J gene end by 4 bases; junction bases not matched to a gene: 13. CDR3 nucleotide sequence: TGTGCCAGCAGTATAAATAGCGGGGGGGTTTTGTTTTACGAGCAGTACTTC. Translation: CASSINSGGVLFYEQYF.